This T cell receptor beta chain was captured by sequencing in a study of CD8 T cells in ankylosing spondylitis. This clonotype was recorded many times. Its target is unknown. Study outcomes and limitations: What appeared characteristic of ankylosing spondylitis blood was a TCR beta motif of several highly homologous variants.

V was cut by 6 bases and J by 2 bases, with 17 bases left in between. The CDR3 covers 14 residues. Germline loops: CDR1 DFQATT, CDR2 SNEGSKA (reference sequence). TCRdb used MiXCR to reprocess the 5' RACE reads, holding one entry per CDR3 protein. The data show around 490,000 distinct CDR3 sequences, with 5.3% seen just once and 3% to 4.5% held by the top ten. This chain connects TRBV20-1 to TRBJ2-7, with D possibly being TRBD2 (7 bases). The specimen sequenced was blood, either unsorted or a sorted T cell fraction (not recorded which). The receptor comes from a male donor with ankylosing spondylitis. The CDR3 DNA sequence: TGCAGTGCCGGGGGGCCCAGCTGGGCCTACGAGCAGTACTTC. This encodes CSAGGPSWAYEQYF.